This TCR beta chain was recovered during a study of cytomegalovirus exposure and HLA in healthy donors. The CDR3 is made up of 12 amino acids. The ends were cut back, 0 bases at V and 8 bases at J, with 7 bases in the middle. CDR1 GTSNPN and CDR2 SVGIG come from the germline V gene (reference sequence). The study ran its PCR with 60 Vbeta and 13 Jbeta primers. Clones were read by immunoSEQ multiplex PCR, and TCRdb kept only the in-frame ones, dropping some. The data contain 70,000 to 95,000 clones, 70% to 80% of them singletons. The sequence was obtained from a man aged 45 to 65 in good health and CMV-seronegative. What was sequenced was PBMCs. The chain couples TRBV30 to TRBJ1-4; D remains ambiguous. The CDR3 loop reads CAWSVDGEKLFF. The CDR3 DNA reads as TGTGCCTGGAGTGTAGACGGGGAAAAACTGTTTTTT.